The 21 T cell receptor beta chains below were found in one sample sequenced in a study of brain T cells in children with intractable seizures. The table came from immunoSEQ multiplex PCR; TCRdb's copy has only in-frame clones and leaves some out. The table shows approximately 60,000 clones, with roughly 95% occurring only once. The specimen comprised peripheral blood, sampled at surgery. These receptors all come from a boy under two years old with focal cortical dysplasia and intractable seizures.

The genes are TRBV19 and TRBJ1-5; D remains ambiguous. CDR1 and CDR2 (germline): LNHDA, SQIVND (reference sequence). Trimming took off 1 base at V and 9 bases at J, with 7 bases between the two ends. The CDR3 runs 12 residues. The CDR3 protein is CASSIVNGPQHF. CDR3 DNA sequence: TGTGCCAGTAGTATAGTTAACGGGCCCCAGCATTTT.

The chain links TRBV5-1 to TRBJ2-2; D possibly uses TRBD1 or TRBD2 (5 bases each). The CDR3 consists of 15 residues. Germline loops: CDR1 SGHRS, CDR2 YFSETQ. With 1 base removed from V and 8 bases from J, the gap between germline ends came to 15 bases. Written as DNA, the CDR3 is TGCGCCAGCAGCTTGAGCAGGGACGGCGTAGGGGAGCTGTTTTTT. Protein sequence: CASSLSRDGVGELFF.

The chain is built from TRBV10-3 and TRBJ2-3; the D gene is possibly TRBD1 (6 bases). The CDR3 is made up of 15 amino acids. V was cut by 3 bases and J by 2 bases, with 12 bases left in between. Germline assignment: CDR1 ENHRY and CDR2 SYGVKD. In DNA form, the CDR3 reads TGTGCCATCAGTGATCGAAGGGGGATCACAGATACGCAGTATTTT. It yields the protein CAISDRRGITDTQYF.

The chain employs TRBV6-2 or TRBV6-3 and TRBJ2-7, with TRBD2 matching 14 bases. V lost 5 bases to trimming and J lost 5 bases; unmatched junction nucleotides: 8. Looked up from germline, CDR1 is MNHEY and CDR2 is SVGEGT. This CDR3 spans 16 amino acids. DNA for the CDR3: TGTGCCAGCAGTAACCCGGGACTAGCGGGAGTACACGAGCAGTACTTC. This codes for CASSNPGLAGVHEQYF.

The V gene is TRBV4-1, the J gene TRBJ2-5; 7 positions agree with TRBD2. This CDR3 is built from 13 residues. After removal of 0 bases from V and 7 bases from J, the junction contained 2 bases not matched to a gene. Germline V lookup: CDR1 MGHRA, CDR2 YSYEKL. CDR3 loop: CASSQDQRGTQYF. The CDR3 region has the DNA TGCGCCAGCAGCCAAGATCAGCGGGGGACCCAGTACTTC.

The chain has TRBV7-3 and TRBJ1-2; TRBD1 matches 7 bases. This CDR3 is 13 amino acids long. V shed 5 bases, J shed 7 bases, and the junction held 7 bases outside the gene matches. Germline V lookup: CDR1 SGHTA, CDR2 FQGTGA. In DNA, the CDR3 is TGTGCCAGCAGCCAAACAGGGGCGGTTGGCTACACCTTC. Its protein is CASSQTGAVGYTF.

This chain's CDR3 is CASSLAVRENEKLFF. CDR3 DNA: TGTGCCAGCAGCTTAGCTGTTAGGGAAAATGAAAAACTGTTTTTT. The chain carries TRBV7-9 and TRBJ1-4; D unresolved. The CDR3 is 15 residues long. Germline CDR1 is SEHNR and CDR2 is FQNEAQ (reference sequence). Trimming removed 0 bases from V and 5 bases from J, with 10 bases in between.

This chain connects TRBV21-1 to TRBJ2-7; the tabulated D call, TRBD1, remains unverified against the DNA. TRBV21-1 is recorded as a pseudogene. There are 13 residues in the CDR3. The CDR3 sequence is CASRMDSPNEQYF. The CDR3 region has the DNA TGTGCCAGCCGAATGGACAGCCCAAACGAGCAGTACTTC.

In its sample, this clone was seen once. V and J are TRBV19 and TRBJ2-2; D is unresolved. Trimming shortened V by 4 bases and J by 1 base, and 4 bases separated the two germline ends. The CDR3 loop spans 13 amino acids. Germline loops: CDR1 LNHDA, CDR2 SQIVND (reference sequence). The CDR3 DNA is TGTGCCAGTAGTAACAGGAACACCGGGGAGCTGTTTTTT. This translates into CASSNRNTGELFF.

The V and J genes are TRBV3-1 (or the pseudogene TRBV3-2) and TRBJ2-1; 8 positions match TRBD2. Germline assignment: CDR1 LGHDT and CDR2 YNNKEL (reference sequence). This CDR3 spans 16 amino acids. The junction had 14 bases not matched to a gene; V was cut back by 4 bases and J by 9 bases. The CDR3 spells CASSRQVSGGAVEQFF. The DNA for the CDR3 is TGTGCCAGCAGCCGCCAAGTGTCGGGGGGGGCCGTTGAGCAGTTCTTC.

This clone was seen just once. This chain connects TRBV7-8 to TRBJ2-3, with D uncertain. This CDR3 region has 17 residues. Germline-derived CDR1 and CDR2 are SGHVS and FQNEAQ. V lost 5 bases, J lost 0 bases, and 18 bases lay in between. CDR3 DNA sequence: TGTGCCAGCAGCGGTGGATGGACCCGCACAAGCACAGATACGCAGTATTTT. Protein: CASSGGWTRTSTDTQYF.

This clone appeared a single time. V usage is TRBV6-6 and J usage is TRBJ1-2, with a weak D call TRBD1 (6 bases). Trimming cost V 0 bases and J 7 bases, with 12 bases left between them. CDR3 length: 14 residues. CDR1 and CDR2 from the germline V gene are MNHNY and SVGAGI (reference sequence). This CDR3 is CASSYSIGGGGYTF. The CDR3 nucleotides are TGTGCCAGCAGTTACTCGATAGGGGGTGGTGGCTACACCTTC.

The J gene is TRBJ1-2, the V gene TRBV7-8; 7 bases are shared with TRBD1. After removal of 1 base from V and 4 bases from J, the junction contained 9 bases not matched to a gene. CDR1 and CDR2 from the germline V gene are SGHVS and FQNEAQ. The CDR3 runs to 16 residues. CDR3 in amino acids: CASSLGGPDRIYGYTF. In nucleotides, the CDR3 is TGTGCCAGCAGCTTAGGTGGCCCGGACAGGATCTATGGCTACACCTTC. Full variable domain (outside the CDR3, taken from reference TRBV7-8 and TRBJ1-2): GAGVSQSPRYKVAKRGQDVALRCDPISGHVSLFWYQQALGQGPEFLTYFQNEAQLDKSGLPSDRFFAERPEGSVSTLKIQRTQQEDSAVYLCASSLGGPDRIYGYTFGSGTRLTVV.

The gene calls are TRBV12-3 or TRBV12-4 and TRBJ1-1; D may be TRBD1 (5 bases). CDR3 length: 12 residues. The V end lost 3 bases, the J end lost 6 bases, and 8 bases lay between the germline ends. The CDR3 DNA follows: TGTGCCAGCAGTTTTCGGGGGGCTGAAGCTTTCTTT. It translates to CASSFRGAEAFF.

The chain links TRBV10-2 to TRBJ2-3; no firm D call. CDR3 length: 15 amino acids. Germline CDR1 is WSHSY and CDR2 is SAAADI. The germline V and J ends were trimmed by 0 bases and 2 bases, with 9 bases remaining between them. CDR3 coding DNA: TGCGCCAGCAGTGAGTCAAGTGAGCCCACAGATACGCAGTATTTT. Translating it yields CASSESSEPTDTQYF.

Turning to this clone: One end of the junction is discordant with germline, which a read error may explain. The rearrangement links TRBV7-2 to TRBJ1-2, with D possibly being TRBD1 (5 bases). This CDR3 is 12 amino acids long. The germline CDR1 and CDR2 sequences are SGHTA and FQGNSA. The CDR3 loop reads CASSLGDPLSHF. As DNA, the CDR3 is TGTGCCAGCAGCTTAGGGGACCCCTTAAGCCACTTC.

Only a few counts were recorded for this clone. This sequence joins TRBV14 and TRBJ1-2; a weak D match, TRBD1 (6 bases). CDR1 and CDR2 (germline): SGHDN, FVKESK. The CDR3 runs to 15 residues. V shed 4 bases and J shed 4 bases, with 16 bases lying between them. In nucleotides, the CDR3 is TGTGCCAGCAGCCGGGATCTGGGGGACATCTATGGCTACACCTTC. Amino acids: CASSRDLGDIYGYTF.

The chain carries TRBV12-3 or TRBV12-4 and TRBJ2-5, with unresolved D. V was trimmed by 3 bases and J by 2 bases, leaving 7 bases between them. This CDR3 contains 13 residues. CDR3 nucleotides: TGTGCCAGCAGTTTCCACTTACAAGAGACCCAGTACTTC. Protein product: CASSFHLQETQYF.

The chain employs TRBV5-6 and TRBJ1-2, with D possibly matching TRBD1 (5 bases). CDR3 length: 12 amino acids. Germline values: CDR1 SGHDT, CDR2 YYEEEE. V lost 2 bases and J 8 bases, leaving 10 bases between the germline ends. This CDR3 is CASSLRGVGYTF. The CDR3 DNA follows: TGTGCCAGCAGCTTAAGAGGGGTGGGCTACACCTTC.

V gene TRBV2 combines with J gene TRBJ1-2; D gene ambiguous. The CDR3 contains 20 residues. With 3 bases removed from V and 3 bases from J, the gap between germline ends came to 29 bases. The germline V gene has CDR1 SNHLY and CDR2 FYNNEI. CDR3 DNA: TGTGCCAGCAGTGAGAGCTTTCTAACTTCCCACGAACTTCCCTACTATGGCTACACCTTC. Translating gives CASSESFLTSHELPYYGYTF. The full variable domain, in which reference TRBV2 and TRBJ1-2 provide the parts outside the CDR3, is EPEVTQTPSHQVTQMGQEVILRCVPISNHLYFYWYRQILGQKVEFLVSFYNNEISEKSEIFDDQFSVERPDGSNFTLKIRSTKLEDSAMYFCASSESFLTSHELPYYGYTFGSGTRLTVV.

V and J are TRBV19 and TRBJ1-5; no clear D. Germline V gene data show CDR1 as LNHDA and CDR2 as SQIVND (reference sequence). The CDR3 is 12 amino acids. V dropped 6 bases and J dropped 6 bases, with 9 bases sitting between them. The CDR3 spells CASSERTQPQHF. The CDR3 DNA follows: TGTGCCAGTAGCGAGAGGACTCAGCCCCAGCATTTT.